What follows are 7 T cell receptor beta chains derived from one specimen sequenced in a study of breast tumors, draining lymph nodes, adjacent tissues (dated by TCRdb to the mid-2010s). The method was multiplex PCR. Sequencing relied on an Illumina HiSeq 2000. TCRdb reran the public reads through fastp at Q25 and MiXCR, keeping productive beta chains. One record per CDR3 amino acid sequence lists the most common genes and DNA. Recorded for this sample are about 200,000 distinct CDR3 sequences; roughly 31% of them occurred a single time. Of the sample, roughly 4% is held by the ten largest clones. The axillary draining lymph nodes of breast cancer patients were the source of the lymph node samples. The sample taken for sequencing was axillary lymph node tissue. The receptors derive from a female donor with breast cancer. Some clones in this sample may be carry-over from other donors' samples.

This clonotype was picked up many times. The rearrangement joins TRBV7-9 to TRBJ1-5; D gene unclear. Trimming removed 1 base at V and 4 bases at J, with 8 bases between. This CDR3 has 14 residues. Germline-derived CDR1 and CDR2 are SEHNR and FQNEAQ (reference sequence). As DNA, the CDR3 is TGTGCCAGCAGCTTAGTGGGCCCGAATCAGCCCCAGCATTTT. This gives the protein CASSLVGPNQPQHF.

This clonotype appeared many times. The chain is built from TRBV2 and TRBJ2-5, with 10 bases identical to TRBD2. Germline lookup yields CDR1 SNHLY and CDR2 FYNNEI. The CDR3 is 14 amino acids. V lost 5 bases and J lost 4; bases outside the gene matches: 4. CDR3 sequence reads: CASSPRLAGETQYF. CDR3 coding DNA: TGTGCCAGCAGTCCCCGACTAGCGGGAGAGACCCAGTACTTC. Looking up the rest from reference TRBV2 and TRBJ2-5 gives the full variable domain: EPEVTQTPSHQVTQMGQEVILRCVPISNHLYFYWYRQILGQKVEFLVSFYNNEISEKSEIFDDQFSVERPDGSNFTLKIRSTKLEDSAMYFCASSPRLAGETQYFGPGTRLLVL.

V is TRBV20-1 and J is TRBJ2-5; D might be TRBD2 (6 bases). The germline gives CDR1 DFQATT, CDR2 SNEGSKA (reference sequence). V dropped 6 bases and J dropped 3 bases, with 17 bases sitting between them. CDR3 length equals 14 residues. Here the CDR3 reads CSAGVSGTEETQYF. In DNA form, the CDR3 reads TGCAGTGCGGGGGTATCGGGGACTGAAGAGACCCAGTACTTC.

This clonotype came up once. A much bigger clone sits one base away, suggesting this may be a read error. Because it lacks the conserved phenylalanine or tryptophan at the end, this CDR3 is likely a read error. The chain is built from TRBV19 and TRBJ1-5; weak D call: TRBD1 (6 bases). This CDR3 region has 16 residues. V was cut by 6 bases and J by 0 bases, with 15 bases left in between. Per the germline V gene, CDR1 is LNHDA and CDR2 is SQIVND (reference sequence). The chain's CDR3 is CASRSGTRGSNQPQHS. The CDR3, as DNA: TGTGCCAGTAGATCCGGGACAAGGGGTAGCAATCAGCCCCAGCATTCT.

The table lists this clonotype with many counts. The rearrangement links TRBV7-9 to TRBJ2-7, with D maybe TRBD1 (6 bases). V was clipped by 5 bases and J by 5 bases, with 13 bases between them. Per germline, CDR1 SEHNR and CDR2 FQNEAQ (reference sequence). The CDR3 extends over 13 amino acids. The CDR3 sequence: CASSPGQLNEQYF. As DNA, the CDR3 is TGTGCCAGCAGCCCTGGACAGTTAAACGAGCAGTACTTC.

This clonotype was picked up a small number of times. This may be a read error: a much more frequent sequence differs by one nucleotide. This chain links TRBV20-1 with TRBJ2-7, with TRBD1 matching 12 bases. Unmatched junction bases numbered 8, after V lost 0 bases and J lost 2 bases. The germline V gene encodes CDR1 DFQATT and CDR2 SNEGSKA (reference sequence). The CDR3 extends over 17 amino acids. The CDR3 sequence: CSARERDRGPDPYEQYF. The CDR3 region has the DNA TGCAGTGCTAGAGAGCGGGACAGGGGGCCAGATCCCTACGAGCAGTACTTC.

This clonotype was detected ten times or more. The chain has TRBV3-1 and TRBJ1-2; unclear D gene. Germline CDR1 LGHDT, CDR2 YNNKEL (reference sequence). The CDR3 runs 13 residues. The germline V and J ends were trimmed by 2 bases and 6 bases, with 10 bases remaining between them. CDR3 loop: CASSQRGFDGYTF. For the CDR3, the DNA is TGTGCCAGCAGCCAACGAGGGTTTGATGGCTACACCTTC.